The T cell receptor (beta chain) described here comes from a study of T-cell reconstitution after alpha-beta-depleted transplantation in children. Germline lookup yields CDR1 MNHEY and CDR2 SVGEGT. V lost 4 bases to trimming and J lost 7 bases; unmatched junction nucleotides: 9. The CDR3 has 16 amino acids. Unique molecular identifiers were built into the TCRbeta library. TCRdb ran MiXCR on the PCR reads and lists one entry per CDR3 protein. The sample has 350,000 to 450,000 distinct CDR3 sequences, 20% seen once. The specimen comprised PBMCs from the stem cell graft donor, sampled from the stem cell graft. This TCR derives from a human donor who donated a stem cell graft to a child with acute myeloid leukemia. The rearrangement joins TRBV6-2 or TRBV6-3 to TRBJ2-1; 11 positions match TRBD2. As DNA, the CDR3 is TGTGCCAGCAGTTTTTTTAGCGGGAGGGCTGGGAATGAGCAGTTCTTC. This encodes CASSFFSGRAGNEQFF.